This T cell receptor delta chain comes out of a study of gamma-delta chains in newborns, infants, children. Study context: Microbial exposure reportedly drives polyclonal innate γδ T cell expansion after birth.

TCRdb reanalysed the reads with CATT. Of over 4,000 delta-chain clones detected, approximately 5.2% appear once; the ten largest clones hold approximately 6.6%. This CDR3 comprises 23 residues. Germline V gene lookup returns CDR1 TSWWSYY and CDR2 QGS. Unmatched junction bases numbered 27, after V lost 2 bases and J lost 2 bases. Material for sequencing was blood. This chain links TRDV1 with TRDJ1, with 9 positions matching TRDD3. The receptor comes from a child who was a newborn, infant or young child, either healthy, febrile or measles-vaccinated (not recorded which). The CDR3 DNA reads as TGTGCTCTTGGGGAATCCGCAGGGGCCCGACCTGCGGGGGATACCTCGAGGACCGATAAACTCATCTTT. It is translated as CALGESAGARPAGDTSRTDKLIF.